This TCR beta chain was found in a study of T cell responses to AZD1222 COVID-19 vaccine. About the study: Pooled together were second doses at about 4 or about 12 weeks. Study-wide findings and caveats: In a largely white British group with more females than males, clonal diversity was possibly underestimated. With dominance at 160-218 and 743-854, vaccine-associated CD4 TCRs spanned spike. Baseline antibody screening turned up just a handful of seropositive AZD1222 recipients.

Germline V CDR1 and CDR2: SEHNR, FQNEAQ (reference sequence). V was trimmed by 2 bases and J by 5 bases, leaving 6 bases between them. CDR3 length equals 12 residues. About this clone itself: Antigen unknown.

Sequencing used immunoSEQ multiplex PCR; TCRdb keeps in-frame clones, though not all of them. The sample has fewer than 200,000 clones; approximately 92% are singletons. The rearrangement joins TRBV7-9 to TRBJ1-1; the D is unclear. The receptor was isolated from an adult in good health. The specimen comprised peripheral blood, sampled on day 0 of AZD1222 vaccination. The CDR3 bases are TGTGCCAGCAGCTTACCGGAGACTGAAGCTTTCTTT. Translation gives CASSLPETEAFF.